The clone carrying this T cell receptor (beta chain) was counted between two and nine times. Germline CDR1 is SGHRS and CDR2 is YFSETQ. There are 18 residues in the CDR3. With V trimmed by 2 bases and J by 0 bases, 8 bases remained unmatched. TCRdb fed the RACE reads into MiXCR, producing one record per CDR3 protein. This sample carries just under 60,000 distinct CDR3 sequences, around an eighth of them seen once, and the ten largest clones take roughly 2.4%. This sample is part of a study of human T cells and chemical hapten exposure. As to time point: patch test 3, about 24 weeks after DPC sensitization. The treatment: therapeutic diphenylcyclopropenone sensitization with weekly scalp DPC.

This clonotype was obtained from a man aged 30 to 39 with alopecia areata. Some clones in this sample may be carry-over from other donors' samples. The chain is built from TRBV5-1 and TRBJ1-6; 7 bases match TRBD1. Sequences were derived from whole blood, sampled in connection with sensitization to the hapten diphenylcyclopropenone (DPC). The chain's CDR3 is CASSFGQVQSSYNSPLHF. Written as DNA, the CDR3 is TGCGCCAGCAGCTTCGGACAGGTCCAGAGCTCCTATAATTCACCCCTCCACTTT.